This T cell receptor (beta chain) was profiled in a study of cytomegalovirus exposure and HLA in healthy donors (dated by TCRdb to 2015 to 2018). Notes on the research overall: An earlier analysis of a few hundred of the donors reported approximately 280 Gb of sequence data and 95 million to 120 million unique TCR beta sequences obtained from around 180 million T cells. Every repertoire in the discovery cohort had been generated on one and the same sequencing platform. To decide whether each TCR beta V gene segment behaved as functional or pseudogenic, an earlier analysis of 587 of the donors relied on high-throughput TCR beta sequencing. Along with the approximately 700-subject first cohort, a separate validation cohort of 120 different subjects was used. Donor age, sex, ethnicity and CMV serostatus were compiled alongside the repertoire data. Roughly five DR-DQ haplotypes were treated as single units for association and clustering because of strong linkage in the cohort. Among 350 to 400 genotyped donors of the cohort, an average of roughly 240,000 unique TCR beta nucleotide sequences were sequenced per donor, 15% to 20% of them non-productive. A later analysis re-examined previously published TCR beta repertoires from over 500 donors and added high-resolution HLA genotyping to investigate patterns of TCR occurrence. The genetic ancestry cluster associated with self-reported Caucasian donors included 80% to 90% of the roughly 360 genotyped donors. In the later analysis, no new phenotypic data were used to find candidate immune exposures; instead, reliance was placed on TCR beta sequences and their occurrence across donors. Genome-wide SNP genotypes for about 65% of the roughly 670 donors were used in a later genetic analysis, which treated that subset as a discovery cohort. The study was designed to test whether signatures of past pathogen exposure could be identified by cataloging public T cell receptors. To predict cytomegalovirus infection status, the study brought together high-throughput TCR immunosequencing, statistical association of individual TCRs with disease status, and machine learning. The number of donors typed differed by locus, with roughly 620-640 for A, B, C, DRB1 and DQB1, roughly 520 for DQA1, 606 for DPA1, and approximately 470 for DPB1. Using immunosequencing, the study profiled T cell repertoires from 550 to 750 subjects and related those repertoires to cytomegalovirus serostatus. HLA typing included class I and class II loci at four-digit resolution. An early release that covered about 600 HLA-typed donors contained about 300 gigabases of sequencing data and tens of millions of unique TCR sequences. What the work shows at the level of the full study, not this receptor alone: A later analysis reported that several top co-occurrence clusters appeared linked to parvovirus B19, influenza, CMV and Epstein-Barr virus. A further reported finding was that TCR beta sequences accurately predicted the HLA-A and HLA-B alleles for most subjects in the first cohort. According to a later analysis, TCR association rates differed among HLA loci, with DRB1 alleles showing the most associated TCRs and HLA-C alleles showing the fewest. Because HLA typing was unavailable for some donors at each locus, only the typed subset was used in association tests. A later genetic analysis reported fewer N-insertions in productive TCRs among donors in an Asian-associated ancestry cluster than the approximately 670-donor mean. While some public TCRs were present in many individuals, most TCR sequences turned up only very rarely across donors. Roughly uniform sequencing depth across donors was assumed in presence/absence analyses, although this assumption may not hold. Correlated functional status among segregating V segments might be attributable to linkage disequilibrium, but an unknown experimental factor could not be ruled out. A group of highly shared sequence variants was considered likely to be a technical artifact of the sequencing pipeline. A later genetic analysis associated a missense DCLRE1C variant with V-gene and J-gene trimming of TCR beta chains, and an independent cohort replicated the association. For the cohort, immune exposure information was limited to CMV serostatus. In the study, 164 TCR beta chains were listed as associated with cytomegalovirus. The authors suggested that the approach could potentially be extended to other disease states and immunological phenotypes. A later analysis found that HLA-associated TCR beta chains were more clonally expanded and had lower generation probabilities than equally common non-associated chains. Because counts were too low, about 15 rarely observed V segments, including chromosome 9 orphons, were left out of the earlier analysis of 500 to 750 of the donors. In a later analysis, 15,000 to 20,000 TCR beta sequences were associated with specific HLA alleles at a false discovery rate of 0.05. Cytomegalovirus status was reported to be diagnosed by the classifier with high specificity and sensitivity in both the original and validation cohorts. Strong co-occurrence of HLA alleles, especially DR and DQ, made assigning TCR associations to individual alleles difficult. According to a later analysis, most CMV-associated TCR beta chains appeared to be HLA-restricted, and the HLA associations seemed to be driven largely by CMV exposure. In this cohort, only TCR beta chains were sequenced, and detectable features were limited by the absence of alpha or paired-chain data. In an earlier analysis of approximately 590 of the donors, most TCR beta V segments were observed in productive rearrangements about 87% or about 30% of the time, broadly matching IMGT annotations. Because the 87-base-pair reads could not distinguish some IMGT-functional V segments, including TRBV6-2 and TRBV6-3, those segments were excluded. In vitro tests confirmed that a few of the cytomegalovirus-associated TCR beta chains recognize cytomegalovirus antigens.

As concerns this clone: Its antigen is currently not known. No much larger clonotype is one base removed from it; base qualities were not supplied.

In total, 500 to 700 healthy bone marrow donors made up the cohort. At the time of sampling, all cohort members were nominally healthy, though unrecorded immune exposures were likely present. Of the 650 to 700 cohort members, 250 to 300 had positive CMV serostatus and roughly 350 had negative CMV serostatus, and CMV serostatus was not recorded for the donor. Every donor gave a peripheral blood sample, and the peripheral blood mononuclear cells from that sample were used for TCR beta sequencing. Genomic DNA extraction from the blood cell samples was performed with the Qiagen DNeasy Blood Extraction Kit. Reading the germline V gene (reference sequence) gives CDR1 GTSNPN and CDR2 SVGIG. The CDR3, from cysteine to phenylalanine, totals 16 residues. Only CDR3 DNA is held: 48 bases, read in frame from base 1. V lost 0 bases and J lost 2 bases, and the count of bases not matched to a germline gene is 3.

The protocol used for the library was the immunoSEQ multiplex PCR assay. For the multiplex PCR, a mixture combining 60 forward primers for TCR Vbeta segments and 13 reverse primers for TCR Jbeta segments was used. A multiplex PCR assay on genomic DNA amplified the CDR3 region of rearranged TCR beta genes. The amplified TCR beta libraries were sequenced on the Illumina HiSeq System as 87-base-pair reads. In the paper's pipeline: Across the 700 or so repertoires, a later analysis counted some 81 million unique TCR beta chains, 9.5 million to 13 million of which were shared by at least two donors. A nearest-neighbor algorithm error-corrected the raw reads and collapsed the reads into unique sequences, merging closely related sequences to remove PCR and sequencing errors. To assign V, D and J gene segments, CDR3 sequences were aligned to IMGT reference sequences. For a sequence to be retained, at least a six-nucleotide match to both a V gene segment and a J gene segment was required. Rearrangements were classified as productive when the CDR3 lacked stop codons and remained in frame with V and J, and all other rearrangements were classified as non-productive. CDR3 was defined according to IMGT convention as the region running from the second conserved V-encoded cysteine to the conserved J-encoded phenylalanine. In an earlier analysis of some 550 of the donors, sequences lacking an unambiguous match to a single V gene segment were excluded. An earlier analysis of a few hundred of the donors called V segments functional above 56.7% productive rearrangements and segregating when the between-donor standard deviation exceeded 5%. A statistical classification framework was built for diagnosing cytomegalovirus status from the catalog of TCR beta chain sequences. A later analysis assigned V and J genes by comparing TCR nucleotide sequences with IMGT/GENE-DB human TR gene sequences. In a later analysis, CDR3 sequences and most-parsimonious VDJ recombination scenarios were assigned using the TCRdist pipeline. In a later analysis, each TCR beta chain was defined by its CDR3 amino acid sequence together with its V-gene family, and reads lacking a unique V-gene family were excluded. As a way to deal with suspected cross-contamination and a sequencing artifact, a later analysis dropped over 550 nucleotide sequences that were highly shared and had low generation probability. In a later analysis, a clonal expansion index for each public chain was calculated from normalized within-repertoire ranks of inferred template counts. Generation probabilities in a later analysis came from a VDJ recombination model fitted to out-of-frame rearrangements, and those results were checked against IGoR. In a later analysis, TCR-TCR, TCR-HLA and TCR-CMV co-occurrence was scored with hypergeometric tests, and a repertoire-size bias correction was applied to TCR pairs. A later analysis estimated false discovery rates by permuting HLA or CMV assignments 20 times. A later analysis grouped co-occurring TCRs with DBSCAN, adding TCRdist sequence similarity when clustering within HLA-allele-positive subsets. Repertoires with fewer than 30,000 or more than 120,000 public chains, plus five repertoires with anomalous nucleotide sharing, were excluded from co-occurrence clustering. Not all clones reach the TCRdb copy of this immuneACCESS table, which keeps in-frame sequences only. Checked studies attribute under half of the gap to unresolved V genes and leave the rest unexplained. The V and J calls and the clone size are those of that table, but D and trimming were determined from the DNA. The sample includes fewer than 180,000 clones, with roughly 80% observed a single time. 3.5% to 4.5% of the sample is held by the ten biggest clonotypes.

The rearranged chain carries TRBV30 and TRBJ2-6; the junction holds 8 bases that match TRBD1. The source material was PBMCs. This clonotype was sampled from a human donor in good health. The CDR3 protein is CAWSVAGGAGANVLTF. The DNA sequence follows: TGTGCCTGGAGTGTTGCAGGGGGCGCTGGGGCCAACGTCCTGACTTTC.